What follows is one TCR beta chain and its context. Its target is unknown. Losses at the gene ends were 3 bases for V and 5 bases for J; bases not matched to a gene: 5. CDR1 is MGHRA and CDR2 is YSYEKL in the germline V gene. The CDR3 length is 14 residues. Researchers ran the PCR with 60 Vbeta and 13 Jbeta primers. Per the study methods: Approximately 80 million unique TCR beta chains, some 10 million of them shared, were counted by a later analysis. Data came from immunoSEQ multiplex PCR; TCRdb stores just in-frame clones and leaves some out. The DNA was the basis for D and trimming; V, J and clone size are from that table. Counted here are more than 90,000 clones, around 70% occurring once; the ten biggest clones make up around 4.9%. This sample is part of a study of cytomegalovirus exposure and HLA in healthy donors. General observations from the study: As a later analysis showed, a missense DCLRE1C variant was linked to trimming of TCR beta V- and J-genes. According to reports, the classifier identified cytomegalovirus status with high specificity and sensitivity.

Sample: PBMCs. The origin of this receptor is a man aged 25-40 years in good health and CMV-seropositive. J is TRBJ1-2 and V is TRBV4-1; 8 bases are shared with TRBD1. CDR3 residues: CASSHLDRAYGYTF. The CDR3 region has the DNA TGCGCCAGCAGCCATCTGGACAGGGCGTATGGCTACACCTTC.